This T cell receptor beta chain was recorded in a study of control samples from healthy donors and cancer patients. The assay was immunoSEQ multiplex PCR, and TCRdb's table has in-frame clones only and misses some. The sample records about 100,000 clones, less than 90% being singletons. The length of the CDR3 is 15 residues. The ends were cut back, 2 bases at V and 1 base at J, with 9 bases in the middle. The V gene's germline CDR1 is SGDLS and CDR2 YYNGEE. Specimen: blood. The J gene is TRBJ2-2, the V gene TRBV9; no clear D. The clonotype originates from a woman aged 45-65 years in good health. The CDR3 spells CASSVGRRNTGELFF. The CDR3 DNA sequence: TGTGCCAGCAGCGTCGGCAGGCGGAACACCGGGGAGCTGTTTTTT.